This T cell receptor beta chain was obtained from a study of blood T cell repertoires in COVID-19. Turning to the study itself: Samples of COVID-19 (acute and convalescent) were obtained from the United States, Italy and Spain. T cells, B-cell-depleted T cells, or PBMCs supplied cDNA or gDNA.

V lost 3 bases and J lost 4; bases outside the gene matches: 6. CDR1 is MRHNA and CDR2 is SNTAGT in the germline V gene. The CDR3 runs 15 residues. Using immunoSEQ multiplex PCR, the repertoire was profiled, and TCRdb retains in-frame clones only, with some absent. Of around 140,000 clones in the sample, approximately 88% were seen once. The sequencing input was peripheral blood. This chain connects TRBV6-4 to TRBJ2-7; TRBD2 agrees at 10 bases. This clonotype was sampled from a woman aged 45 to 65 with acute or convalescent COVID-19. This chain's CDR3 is CASSELAGTHYEQYF. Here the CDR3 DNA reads TGTGCCAGCAGTGAACTAGCGGGAACCCATTACGAGCAGTACTTC.